These 5 T cell receptor beta chains came from one sample sequenced in a study of OX40 agonist ivuxolimab in advanced cancers. The table came from immunoSEQ multiplex PCR; TCRdb's copy has only in-frame clones and leaves some out. The sample lists 90,000 or so clones, approximately 89% occurring once. Sequenced material: CD4+ or CD8+ T cells sorted from blood, taken in a trial of the OX40 agonist ivuxolimab. Receptors originate from an adult with an advanced solid tumor such as melanoma, head and neck, liver or kidney cancer.

CDR3 protein: CASSVAQGRGNEQFF. The CDR3 bases are TGTGCCAGCAGCGTAGCCCAGGGTAGGGGTAATGAGCAGTTCTTC. This chain uses TRBV9 with TRBJ2-1; the D gene is possibly TRBD1 (5 bases). The CDR3 totals 15 residues. The V gene lost 0 bases and the J gene lost 7 bases, with 14 bases spanning the gap. Germline CDR1 reads SGDLS; CDR2 reads YYNGEE.

The V and J genes are TRBV9 and TRBJ2-5; the D is unclear. Per the germline V gene, CDR1 is SGDLS and CDR2 is YYNGEE. The CDR3 totals 15 residues. Trimming cost V 0 bases and J 2 bases, with 11 bases left between them. The CDR3 region is CASSVALSKQETQYF. DNA for the CDR3: TGTGCCAGCAGCGTAGCCCTTAGCAAGCAAGAGACCCAGTACTTC.

This chain uses TRBV4-2 with TRBJ1-2; 9 bases are shared with TRBD1. The germline gives CDR1 LGHNA, CDR2 YNFKEQ. V dropped 2 bases and J dropped 10; count of bases not matched to a gene: 17. CDR3 length: 17 amino acids. The CDR3 coding sequence is TGTGCCAGCAGCCAAACTATAGCGATGGACAGGGGATCCATCTACACCTTC. This gives the protein CASSQTIAMDRGSIYTF.

This rearrangement joins TRBV4-1 to TRBJ2-5, with 10 bases identical to TRBD2. The CDR3 is made up of 16 amino acids. J gave up 5 bases and V 3 bases, and 9 bases lay outside the gene matches. Germline V gene sequence: CDR1 MGHRA, CDR2 YSYEKL. CDR3 sequence: CASSQVLAGRFETQYF. DNA for the CDR3: TGCGCCAGCAGCCAGGTACTAGCGGGAAGGTTTGAGACCCAGTACTTC.

The V gene is TRBV7-9, the J gene TRBJ2-7; 10 nucleotides align to TRBD1. Trimming took 4 bases from V and 3 from J; bases not matched to a gene: 3. The V gene's germline CDR1 is SEHNR and CDR2 FQNEAQ (reference sequence). The CDR3 has 14 residues. CDR3 sequence reads: CASSWGQGNYEQYF. The CDR3 nucleotides are TGTGCCAGCAGCTGGGGACAGGGGAACTACGAGCAGTACTTC.